This is a list of T cell receptor beta chains from one sample in a study of blood T cell repertoires in COVID-19. Sequenced by immunoSEQ multiplex PCR; TCRdb stores in-frame clones only, minus some. Of around 70,000 clones in the sample, approximately 84% are singletons; the top ten hold 12%. The sequencing input was peripheral blood. The receptor set was obtained from a human donor in a cohort sampled during active COVID-19. Both conserved end residues are part of each CDR3.

CDR3aa: CASSPGTGGEQYF
j_gene: TRBJ2-7
v_gene: TRBV18

CDR3aa: CASSYGAGSTDTQYF
j_gene: TRBJ2-3
v_gene: TRBV6-5

CDR3aa: CASSNRVNEQYF
j_gene: TRBJ2-7
v_gene: TRBV6-2/TRBV6-3

CDR3aa: CASSGQGTDTQYF
j_gene: TRBJ2-3
v_gene: TRBV7-9

CDR3aa: CASRGQGTSGANVLTF
j_gene: TRBJ2-6
v_gene: TRBV2

CDR3aa: CASSLTGGAGANVLTF
j_gene: TRBJ2-6
v_gene: TRBV11-2

CDR3aa: CASSPGEGIYGYTF
j_gene: TRBJ1-2
v_gene: TRBV18

CDR3aa: CASSYSGGGTGSPFHF
j_gene: TRBJ1-6
v_gene: TRBV6-5

CDR3aa: CASSGGGPIHEQYF
j_gene: TRBJ2-7
v_gene: TRBV9

CDR3aa: CASSVIFRGNTGELFF
j_gene: TRBJ2-2
v_gene: TRBV9

CDR3aa: CASSFSSTSGYTF
j_gene: TRBJ1-2
v_gene: TRBV7-2

CDR3aa: CATSDMATGTSGVLAKNIQYF
j_gene: TRBJ2-4
v_gene: TRBV24-1

CDR3aa: CASDPGHPNEKLFF
j_gene: TRBJ1-4
v_gene: TRBV25-1